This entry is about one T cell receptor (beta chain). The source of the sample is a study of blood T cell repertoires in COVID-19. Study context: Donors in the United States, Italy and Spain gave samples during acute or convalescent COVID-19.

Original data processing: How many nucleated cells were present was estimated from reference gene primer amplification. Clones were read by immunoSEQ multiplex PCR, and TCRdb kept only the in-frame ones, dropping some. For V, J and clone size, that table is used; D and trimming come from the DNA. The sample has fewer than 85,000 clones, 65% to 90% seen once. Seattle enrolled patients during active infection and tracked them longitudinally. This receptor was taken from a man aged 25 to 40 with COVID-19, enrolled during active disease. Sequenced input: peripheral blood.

The CDR3 here is CAINQGQGGYTGELFF. The DNA for the CDR3 is TGTGCCATCAACCAAGGACAGGGCGGGTACACCGGGGAGCTGTTTTTT. The chain uses TRBV10-3 and TRBJ2-2; 8 positions agree with TRBD1. CDR3 length: 16 residues. V lost 7 bases to trimming and J lost 3 bases; unmatched junction nucleotides: 10. Germline V lookup: CDR1 ENHRY, CDR2 SYGVKD.